This T cell receptor beta chain was obtained from a study of cytomegalovirus exposure and HLA in healthy donors. Study-level points and caveats: Cytomegalovirus-associated TCR beta chains were listed, numbering approximately 150. Later analysis placed DRB1 highest and HLA-C lowest in TCR association rates, which differed by HLA locus. Later analysis identified several of the most significant clusters that appeared linked to common viral pathogens.

PCR used 60 Vbeta primers and 13 Jbeta primers. TCRdb keeps only in-frame clones here, not all; method: immunoSEQ multiplex PCR. The sample has around 98,000 clones; under 75% are singletons. Germline V gene lookup returns CDR1 MDHEN and CDR2 SYDVKM. The CDR3 consists of 15 residues. The ends were cut back, 2 bases at V and 2 bases at J, with 10 bases in the middle. By sample fraction, this clone is medium-sized (0.01 to 0.1%). Antigen: not known. The chain couples TRBV28 to TRBJ1-5; D is possibly TRBD1 (6 bases). This clonotype was obtained from a female donor in good health and CMV-seronegative. Sequencing used PBMCs. The CDR3 loop reads CASSLRSGGNQPQHF. The DNA for the CDR3 is TGTGCCAGCAGTTTAAGGTCAGGGGGCAATCAGCCCCAGCATTTT.